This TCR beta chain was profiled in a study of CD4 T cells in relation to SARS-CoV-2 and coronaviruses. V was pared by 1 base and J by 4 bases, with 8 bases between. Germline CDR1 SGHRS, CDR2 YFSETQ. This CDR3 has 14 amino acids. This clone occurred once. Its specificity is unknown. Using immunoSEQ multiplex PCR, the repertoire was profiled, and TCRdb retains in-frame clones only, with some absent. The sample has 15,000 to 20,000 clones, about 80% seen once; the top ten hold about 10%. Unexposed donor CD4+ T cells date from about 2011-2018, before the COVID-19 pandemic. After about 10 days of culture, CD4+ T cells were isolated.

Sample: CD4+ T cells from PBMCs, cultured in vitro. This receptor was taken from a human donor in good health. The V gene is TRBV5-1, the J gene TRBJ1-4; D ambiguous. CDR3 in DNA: TGCGCCAGCAGCTTGTCAGGAGATAATGAAAAACTGTTTTTT. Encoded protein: CASSLSGDNEKLFF.